The T cell receptor (beta chain) under discussion was sequenced for a study of blood T cell repertoires in COVID-19. Study details: The origin of the acute and convalescent COVID-19 samples was the United States, Italy and Spain.

TCRdb's table, derived via immunoSEQ multiplex PCR, lists solely in-frame clones and lacks some. The table shows 88,000 or so clones, with about four fifths occurring only once. Germline V CDR1 and CDR2: LGHDT, YNNKEL (reference sequence). The CDR3 has 15 residues. Trimming at V came to 3 bases and at J to 5 bases, leaving 9 bases not matched to a gene. The rearrangement joins TRBV3-1 (or the pseudogene TRBV3-2) to TRBJ2-5; 7 bases agree with TRBD1. The material sequenced was peripheral blood. This clonotype was obtained from a human donor in a cohort sampled during active COVID-19. The CDR3 region has the DNA TGTGCCAGCAGCCATGGTAGGGGGCTGGAGGAGACCCAGTACTTC. Translation: CASSHGRGLEETQYF.